These 29 T cell receptor beta chains share one sample of origin, sequenced in a study of blood T cell repertoires in COVID-19. Libraries were prepared by immunoSEQ multiplex PCR; TCRdb keeps only in-frame clonotypes and omits some of them. The sample holds 86,000 or so clones, 70% to 85% seen once. The sample comprised peripheral blood. All receptors come from a man between 70 and 80 years old with acute or convalescent COVID-19.

This clone was counted only a few times. The chain joins TRBV15 to TRBJ1-1; D is possibly TRBD1 (6 bases). Germline loops: CDR1 LNHNV, CDR2 YYDKDF (reference sequence). The germline V and J ends were trimmed by 5 bases and 6 bases, with 13 bases remaining between them. This CDR3 is built from 13 residues. CDR3 nucleotide sequence: TGTGCCACCAGCGGAACCAGGGGTGCTGAAGCTTTCTTT. This sequence encodes CATSGTRGAEAFF.

The genes are TRBV7-9 and TRBJ2-3; TRBD1 matches 9 bases. The CDR3 totals 15 residues. Germline CDR1 SEHNR, CDR2 FQNEAQ (reference sequence). J lost 5 bases, V lost 3 bases, and 6 bases had no gene match. The CDR3 sequence: CASSFTGGWGDTQYF. CDR3 nucleotide sequence: TGTGCCAGCAGCTTCACAGGGGGCTGGGGAGATACGCAGTATTTT.

The chain employs TRBV6-5 and TRBJ2-7, with a weak D call TRBD1 (5 bases). Trimming left V 5 bases short and J 0 bases short, with 11 bases between. The CDR3 is 14 residues long. The germline V gene encodes CDR1 MNHEY and CDR2 SVGAGI. The CDR3 is CASSPRQSSYEQYV. CDR3 nucleotide sequence: TGTGCCAGCAGTCCTCGACAGAGCTCCTACGAGCAGTACGTC.

V and J are TRBV10-3 and TRBJ1-2, with D possibly matching TRBD1 (6 bases). CDR1 is ENHRY, CDR2 SYGVKD, per germline. The CDR3 is 16 residues long. Trimming took off 4 bases at V and 3 bases at J, with 18 bases between the two ends. The CDR3 DNA reads TGTGCCATCAGTGGTGAGGGACACCGTGGGGACTATGGCTACACCTTC. Encoded protein: CAISGEGHRGDYGYTF.

V gene TRBV5-1 combines with J gene TRBJ1-1; possibly TRBD1 for D (6 bases). This CDR3 has 12 residues. With 5 bases removed from V and 4 bases from J, the gap between germline ends came to 9 bases. CDR1 is SGHRS and CDR2 is YFSETQ in the germline V gene. The CDR3 sequence is CASRGDITEAFF. The CDR3 bases are TGCGCCAGCAGGGGGGACATCACTGAAGCTTTCTTT.

On this clone itself: The same CDR3 also results from other DNA sequences found in this sample. The chain employs TRBV7-8 and TRBJ2-7; D may be TRBD1 (7 bases). V was trimmed by 1 base and J by 3 bases, leaving 13 bases between them. CDR3 length equals 15 residues. Germline V gene data show CDR1 as SGHVS and CDR2 as FQNEAQ. CDR3 nucleotide sequence: TGTGCCAGCAGCTTAGGTGGGCAGGGGGGCTACGAGCAGTACGTC. Its translation is CASSLGGQGGYEQYV.

The chain uses TRBV2 and TRBJ2-1; D is perhaps TRBD1 (5 bases). CDR1 is SNHLY and CDR2 is FYNNEI in the germline V gene. Trimming left V 6 bases short and J 12 bases short, with 15 bases between. There are 12 residues in the CDR3. The DNA for the CDR3 is TGTGCCAGCAGACAGGACCACAGGTGGCAGTTCTTC. Its translation is CASRQDHRWQFF.

The chain uses TRBV24-1 and TRBJ2-1; possible D gene TRBD2, 5 bases. V was shortened by 3 bases and J by 5 bases, with 13 bases between the two germline ends. Germline CDR1 and CDR2: KGHDR and SFDVKD. The CDR3 spans 15 residues. CDR3 loop: CATSDTRNVHNEQFF. The CDR3 region has the DNA TGTGCCACCAGTGATACTAGAAACGTCCACAATGAGCAGTTCTTC.

This clone showed up many times. This chain connects TRBV5-1 to TRBJ1-6; D gene ambiguous. CDR1 is SGHRS and CDR2 is YFSETQ in the germline V gene. The CDR3 has 15 residues. Trimming took off 1 base at V and 5 bases at J, with 10 bases between the two ends. This chain's CDR3 is CASSLSGNHNSPLHF. For the CDR3, the DNA is TGCGCCAGCAGCTTGTCGGGGAACCATAATTCACCCCTCCACTTT.

The V gene is TRBV28, the J gene TRBJ1-4; D remains unclear. Germline V lookup: CDR1 MDHEN, CDR2 SYDVKM. Trimming stripped 2 bases from V and 3 bases from J, with 10 bases between. This CDR3 region has 15 residues. Here the CDR3 DNA reads TGTGCCAGCAGTTTAATACAGTCAGCTAATGAAAAACTGTTTTTT. Its translation: CASSLIQSANEKLFF. Full variable domain (outside the CDR3, taken from reference TRBV28 and TRBJ1-4): DVKVTQSSRYLVKRTGEKVFLECVQDMDHENMFWYRQDPGLGLRLIYFSYDVKMKEKGDIPEGYSVSREKKERFSLILESASTNQTSMYLCASSLIQSANEKLFFGSGTQLSVL.

The V gene is TRBV21-1, the J gene TRBJ2-7; the D segment call TRBD1 is taken from the table without a DNA check. TRBV21-1 is flagged as a pseudogene. This CDR3 comprises 15 residues. The CDR3 coding sequence is TGTGCCAGCAGCAAGGAGACAGGGAGCTCCTACGAGCAGTACTTC. Translated: CASSKETGSSYEQYF.

The chain employs TRBV18 and TRBJ2-5; the D gene is possibly TRBD2 (7 bases). CDR3 length equals 15 residues. With 5 bases removed from V and 4 bases from J, the gap between germline ends came to 17 bases. Germline V gives CDR1 KGHSH, CDR2 LQKENI. This CDR3 is CASSYGLGGPETQYF. CDR3 DNA: TGTGCCAGCTCATACGGACTAGGGGGACCAGAGACCCAGTACTTC.

The chain carries TRBV5-1 and TRBJ2-3; maybe TRBD2 (7 bases). Germline CDR1 and CDR2: SGHRS and YFSETQ. The V end lost 6 bases, the J end lost 5 bases, and 19 bases lay between the germline ends. The CDR3 is made up of 15 amino acids. CDR3 coding DNA: TGCGCCAGCAAGACGTGGGGGGGCCTGGGAGATACGCAGTATTTT. Protein sequence: CASKTWGGLGDTQYF.

The chain couples TRBV11-2 to TRBJ2-3; 9 nucleotides line up with TRBD1. V was clipped by 1 base and J by 3 bases; unmatched bases: 5. The CDR3 has 16 residues. CDR1 and CDR2 (germline): SGHAT, FQNNGV. The CDR3 loop reads CASSLGGQGMTDTQYF. DNA for the CDR3: TGTGCCAGCAGCTTAGGGGGACAGGGTATGACAGATACGCAGTATTTT.

The gene calls are TRBV7-2 and TRBJ1-6; D ambiguous. The CDR3 covers 14 residues. In germline, CDR1 is SGHTA, CDR2 FQGNSA. V was shortened by 1 base and J by 9 bases, with 10 bases between the two germline ends. This CDR3 is CASSLGARASPLHF. The CDR3 DNA reads TGTGCCAGCAGCTTAGGTGCGAGGGCTTCACCCCTCCACTTT.

This chain joins TRBV7-6 and TRBJ1-2; D may be TRBD1 (6 bases). Trimming left V 4 bases short and J 6 bases short, with 21 bases between. Germline CDR1 SGHVS, CDR2 FNYEAQ. CDR3 size: 16 residues. The CDR3 reads CASSSSLQGDRNGYTF. In nucleotides, the CDR3 is TGTGCCAGCAGCTCAAGCCTACAGGGAGATCGGAATGGCTACACCTTC.

V is TRBV28 and J is TRBJ2-1, with 7 bases matching TRBD1. With 3 bases clipped from V and 2 bases from J, the junction kept 7 bases outside the gene matches. This CDR3 is 16 amino acids long. The germline V gene has CDR1 MDHEN and CDR2 SYDVKM. CDR3 loop: CASSFQLGTAYNEQFF. The CDR3 nucleotides are TGTGCCAGCAGTTTCCAGCTCGGGACAGCCTACAATGAGCAGTTCTTC.

This clone was seen only a few times. V is TRBV19 and J is TRBJ2-3, with 9 bases lining up with TRBD2. V dropped 3 bases and J dropped 1; count of bases not matched to a gene: 8. CDR1 and CDR2 from the germline V gene are LNHDA and SQIVND (reference sequence). CDR3 length: 17 residues. The CDR3 DNA is TGTGCCAGTAGTATGGGAGGCGGGGGGGCCGGCACAGATACGCAGTATTTT. It translates to CASSMGGGGAGTDTQYF. The full variable domain, its missing parts supplied by reference TRBV19 and TRBJ2-3, is DGGITQSPKYLFRKEGQNVTLSCEQNLNHDAMYWYRQDPGQGLRLIYYSQIVNDFQKGDIAEGYSVSREKKESFPLTVTSAQKNPTAFYLCASSMGGGGAGTDTQYFGPGTRLTVL.

This chain's CDR3 is CASSSPGQSYGYTF. The CDR3 DNA is TGTGCCAGCAGCTCCCCGGGACAGAGTTATGGCTACACCTTC. V usage is TRBV7-9 and J usage is TRBJ1-2, with TRBD1 identical over 7 bases. V gave up 4 bases and J gave up 5 bases; unmatched junction bases: 7. Germline CDR1 and CDR2: SEHNR and FQNEAQ (reference sequence). This CDR3 spans 14 amino acids.

The chain links TRBV3-1 (or the pseudogene TRBV3-2) to TRBJ1-3; 9 bases line up with TRBD1. V lost 4 bases, J lost 3 bases, and 4 bases stayed unmatched. The CDR3 contains 15 residues. Germline loops: CDR1 LGHDT, CDR2 YNNKEL (reference sequence). The CDR3 spells CASSPATGGGNTIYF. Written as DNA, the CDR3 is TGTGCCAGCAGCCCCGCGACAGGGGGTGGAAACACCATATATTTT.

This chain links TRBV4-1 with TRBJ1-3; D unresolved. Germline V gene data show CDR1 as MGHRA and CDR2 as YSYEKL. Trimming left V 1 base short and J 0 bases short, with 13 bases between. The CDR3 is 17 amino acids. Here the CDR3 DNA reads TGCGCCAGCAGCCAAGTGGGAGGGAGGAACTCTGGAAACACCATATATTTT. Amino acids: CASSQVGGRNSGNTIYF.

This chain connects TRBV10-3 to TRBJ2-2; 11 bases agree with TRBD2. J lost 5 bases, V lost 5 bases, and 13 bases had no gene match. There are 18 residues in the CDR3. Germline V gene data show CDR1 as ENHRY and CDR2 as SYGVKD. DNA for the CDR3: TGTGCCATCAGTCGAACTAGCGGGGGTGTAATATTGACCGGGGAGCTGTTTTTT. Amino acid sequence: CAISRTSGGVILTGELFF.

The chain uses TRBV2 and TRBJ1-4; tentatively, D is TRBD1 (5 bases). V lost 7 bases and J 8 bases, leaving 20 bases between the germline ends. The CDR3 is 15 residues long. Germline V gene sequence: CDR1 SNHLY, CDR2 FYNNEI. The DNA for the CDR3 is TGTGCCAGCACCTTTCTCCTTAGCAGGGTCGAAAAACTGTTTTTT. This codes for CASTFLLSRVEKLFF.

The V and J genes are TRBV11-2 and TRBJ2-5; 8 bases align to TRBD2. This CDR3 has 16 residues. V lost 4 bases, J lost 4 bases, and 11 bases stayed unmatched. Germline V lookup: CDR1 SGHAT, CDR2 FQNNGV. The CDR3 here is CASSSLRGGRVETQYF. In DNA, the CDR3 is TGTGCCAGCAGCTCATTACGGGGGGGCCGGGTAGAGACCCAGTACTTC.

This clone came up a few times. The chain joins TRBV5-1 to TRBJ1-1, with TRBD1 identical over 7 bases. The CDR3 runs to 14 residues. Germline CDR1 SGHRS, CDR2 YFSETQ. The junction had 7 bases not matched to a gene; V was cut back by 3 bases and J by 5 bases. This chain's CDR3 is CASSSNTGVTEAFF. The DNA for the CDR3 is TGCGCCAGCAGCTCCAATACAGGGGTGACTGAAGCTTTCTTT.

This sequence joins TRBV19 and TRBJ1-5; D possibly corresponds to TRBD1 (5 bases). The CDR3 consists of 12 residues. V lost 3 bases and J lost 7, with 7 bases in between. Germline CDR1 reads LNHDA; CDR2 reads SQIVND (reference sequence). The CDR3 sequence is CASSMGGQPQHF. The CDR3 DNA follows: TGTGCCAGTAGTATGGGGGGGCAGCCCCAGCATTTT.

The V and J genes are TRBV5-1 and TRBJ1-2; D ambiguous. V was cut by 2 bases and J by 7 bases, with 9 bases left in between. This CDR3 is 12 amino acids long. Germline V CDR1 and CDR2: SGHRS, YFSETQ. The CDR3 bases are TGCGCCAGCAGCTTTGAACGGTTTGGCTACACCTTC. Protein product: CASSFERFGYTF.

To note about this clone: The same CDR3 is also encoded by other DNA sequences in this sample. The chain recombines TRBV7-9 with TRBJ2-3, with D possibly TRBD1 on 5 matching bases. The ends were cut back, 1 base at V and 0 bases at J, with 5 bases in the middle. The germline CDR1 and CDR2 sequences are SEHNR and FQNEAQ (reference sequence). This CDR3 is built from 14 residues. The CDR3 DNA sequence: TGTGCCAGCAGCTTAGAGGGGAGCACAGATACGCAGTATTTT. It specifies CASSLEGSTDTQYF.

This clone has only one observation. The chain recombines TRBV7-7 with TRBJ2-5, with D possibly matching TRBD1 (6 bases). The CDR3 spans 15 residues. Germline CDR1 reads SSHAT; CDR2 reads FNYEAQ (reference sequence). V dropped 0 bases and J dropped 5 bases, with 13 bases sitting between them. The CDR3 DNA reads as TGTGCCAGCAGCTTAGCAGGGGGAATCGGTGAGACCCAGTACTTC. Residues: CASSLAGGIGETQYF.